The rows below give T cell receptor beta chains drawn from one sample of a study of HIV-infected patients and healthy controls. TCRdb re-called the 5' RACE reads with MiXCR, one entry per CDR3 protein. The sample holds 15,000 to 20,000 distinct CDR3 sequences, approximately 9.1% seen once. The sample was blood. Receptors originate from an adult in good health. Both conserved end residues are part of each CDR3. Fields, in order: V gene, D gene, J gene, clone size, CDR3 protein, CDR3 DNA. The D gene is left open where the match is weak. A clone size is listed for some rows: how often the clone was seen (once, few, many), or a class if it is expanded.

>TRBV28|TRBD2|TRBJ2-7|few
CASSPLSGRKSYEQYF
TGTGCCAGCAGCCCTCTAAGCGGGAGAAAGTCCTACGAGCAGTACTTC
>TRBV7-9|TRBD2|TRBJ2-4|many
CATDGLGDIQYF
TGTGCCACTGATGGACTAGGCGACATTCAGTACTTC
>TRBV9|NA|TRBJ2-7|medium-sized
CASSEGFGSYEQYF
TGTGCCAGCAGCGAGGGGTTTGGCTCCTACGAGCAGTACTTC
>TRBV11-2|TRBD1|TRBJ2-1|few
CASGTGVNEQFF
TGTGCCTCCGGGACAGGAGTCAATGAGCAGTTCTTC
>TRBV20-1|NA|TRBJ1-1|few
CSGAGQHNTEAFF
TGCAGTGGTGCGGGGCAGCATAACACTGAAGCTTTCTTT
>TRBV5-4|TRBD2|TRBJ2-3|many
CASSLTSGFTDTQYF
TGTGCCAGCAGCTTGACTAGCGGGTTCACAGATACGCAGTATTTT
>TRBV12-3/TRBV12-4|NA|TRBJ2-1|many
CASSLPNNEQFF
TGTGCCAGCAGTTTACCGAACAATGAGCAGTTCTTC
>TRBV10-3|NA|TRBJ2-7|many
CAISERQGPYEQYF
TGTGCCATCAGTGAGAGGCAGGGACCCTACGAGCAGTACTTC
>TRBV28|NA|TRBJ1-2|medium-sized
CASRPSFGRVYGYTF
TGTGCCAGCAGGCCATCGTTCGGCAGGGTATATGGCTACACCTTC
>TRBV4-2|NA|TRBJ2-7|many
CASSPEEGGGYEQYF
TGTGCCAGCAGCCCCGAGGAGGGAGGGGGCTACGAGCAGTACTTC
>TRBV29-1|NA|TRBJ2-1|many
CSVEDVRFSYNEQFF
TGCAGCGTTGAAGATGTGCGGTTCTCCTACAATGAGCAGTTCTTC
>TRBV11-2|NA|TRBJ2-5|many
CASSLDTLETQYF
TGTGCCAGCAGCTTAGATACTTTAGAGACCCAGTACTTC
>TRBV3-1|TRBD1|TRBJ2-3|medium-sized
CASSQEERGGGTDTQYF
TGTGCCAGCAGCCAAGAAGAAAGAGGGGGCGGCACAGATACGCAGTATTTT
>TRBV10-2|TRBD2|TRBJ2-1|medium-sized
CASSDWSGRWYNEQFF
TGCGCCAGCAGTGATTGGAGCGGGAGATGGTACAATGAGCAGTTCTTC
>TRBV6-5|NA|TRBJ2-2|NA
CASRDLGGPHTGELFF
TGTGCCAGCAGGGATCTTGGGGGGCCGCACACCGGGGAGCTGTTTTTT
>TRBV6-6|TRBD2|TRBJ2-7|NA
CASSYEAGRSTYEQYF
TGTGCCAGCAGTTATGAAGCGGGACGGTCGACCTACGAGCAGTACTTC
>TRBV10-3|TRBD1|TRBJ1-2|many
CAISDKGTGDYGYTF
TGTGCCATCAGTGATAAAGGGACAGGGGACTATGGCTACACCTTC
>TRBV10-3|NA|TRBJ2-1|many
CAISEGTGQFF
TGTGCCATCAGCGAAGGGACTGGGCAGTTCTTC
>TRBV3-1|NA|TRBJ2-7|many
CASSLLGEQYF
TGTGCCAGCAGCCTTCTGGGGGAGCAGTACTTC
>TRBV28|TRBD1|TRBJ2-7|many
CASSLRQGEEHEQYF
TGTGCCAGCAGTTTACGACAGGGAGAAGAGCACGAGCAGTACTTC
>TRBV12-3/TRBV12-4|NA|TRBJ2-1|NA
CASSLTWTNNEQFF
TGTGCCAGCAGTTTAACATGGACCAACAATGAGCAGTTCTTC
>TRBV9|NA|TRBJ2-1|once
CASSGQWAEQFF
TGTGCCAGCAGCGGACAGTGGGCCGAGCAGTTCTTC
>TRBV18|TRBD2|TRBJ2-1|many
CASSPILAGVDEQFF
TGTGCCAGCTCACCAATACTAGCGGGAGTGGATGAGCAGTTCTTC
>TRBV28|TRBD2|TRBJ2-7|NA
CASSDTSGNSREQYF
TGTGCCAGCAGTGACACTAGCGGGAATTCCCGTGAGCAGTACTTC
>TRBV15|NA|TRBJ2-1|medium-sized
CATSIPRGGTYNEQFF
TGTGCCACCAGCATCCCCAGGGGAGGGACCTACAATGAGCAGTTCTTC
>TRBV20-1|TRBD2|TRBJ2-1|many
CSAPGLAGAREQFF
TGCAGTGCTCCTGGGCTAGCGGGAGCGAGGGAGCAGTTCTTC
>TRBV28|NA|TRBJ2-1|NA
CASAPSGGGRTFF
TGTGCCAGCGCCCCTTCGGGGGGCGGGAGAACATTCTTC
>TRBV19|NA|TRBJ1-5|NA
CASSLGLAEPQHF
TGTGCCAGTAGTCTGGGATTGGCGGAGCCCCAGCATTTT
>TRBV20-1|TRBD2|TRBJ2-7|many
CSAWTSGRVEQYF
TGCAGTGCTTGGACTAGCGGGAGAGTAGAGCAGTACTTC
>TRBV29-1|TRBD1|TRBJ2-3|many
CSVGGQGASDTQYF
TGCAGCGTTGGAGGACAGGGGGCGTCAGATACGCAGTATTTT
>TRBV2|NA|TRBJ2-7|NA
CASSLRSYEQYF
TGTGCCAGCAGCTTGCGTTCCTACGAGCAGTACTTC
>TRBV28|TRBD2|TRBJ2-4|many
CASSFGGSVDIQYF
TGTGCCAGCAGTTTCGGGGGGAGCGTAGACATTCAGTACTTC
>TRBV20-1|NA|TRBJ2-7|few
CSAAVGSNPYEQYF
TGCAGTGCGGCTGTGGGTAGCAATCCCTACGAGCAGTACTTC
>TRBV20-1|NA|TRBJ1-1|few
CSARSSLNTEAFF
TGCAGTGCTAGAAGTTCATTGAACACTGAAGCTTTCTTT
>TRBV27|NA|TRBJ2-5|many
CASSLRYQETQYF
TGTGCCAGCAGTTTACGGTACCAAGAGACCCAGTACTTC
>TRBV5-6|TRBD2|TRBJ2-3|many
CASSFRTSGYTDTQYF
TGTGCCAGCAGCTTTAGGACTAGCGGTTACACAGATACGCAGTATTTT
>TRBV9|NA|TRBJ1-5|many
CASSVDGNQPQHF
TGTGCCAGCAGCGTAGACGGGAATCAGCCCCAGCATTTT
>TRBV12-3/TRBV12-4|NA|TRBJ2-5|many
CASSLRRRGGETQYF
TGTGCCAGCAGCCTTCGGCGAAGGGGGGGGGAGACCCAGTACTTC
>TRBV5-1|TRBD1|TRBJ2-7|many
CASSRSRTGGEYEQYF
TGCGCCAGCAGCCGGAGTAGGACAGGGGGCGAATACGAGCAGTACTTC
>TRBV20-1|NA|TRBJ2-7|many
CSAQRHEQYF
TGCAGTGCTCAACGGCACGAGCAGTACTTC
>TRBV7-2|NA|TRBJ2-3|NA
CASSLSRPDTQYF
TGTGCCAGCAGCTTATCTAGACCGGATACGCAGTATTTT
>TRBV5-8|NA|TRBJ2-7|few
CASSLGVASSYEQYF
TGTGCCAGCAGCTTGGGAGTAGCCTCATCCTACGAGCAGTACTTC
>TRBV20-1|TRBD1|TRBJ1-2|few
CSAAGDRGLVGGYTF
TGCAGTGCCGCGGGAGACAGGGGGCTAGTTGGCGGCTACACCTTC
>TRBV3-1|NA|TRBJ1-1|few
CASSQGQLNTEAFF
TGTGCCAGCAGTCAGGGCCAGCTAAACACTGAAGCTTTCTTT
>TRBV19|NA|TRBJ1-5|few
CASSIGQAGSNQPQHF
TGTGCCAGTAGTATCGGGCAAGCAGGTAGCAATCAGCCCCAGCATTTT
>TRBV27|TRBD2|TRBJ2-7|medium-sized
CATHSTRGNHSYEQYF
TGTGCCACCCATTCTACGCGGGGGAACCACTCCTACGAGCAGTACTTC
>TRBV29-1|NA|TRBJ2-3|many
CSVEINPDLSTDTQYF
TGCAGCGTTGAGATAAACCCAGACTTAAGCACAGATACGCAGTATTTT
>TRBV18|NA|TRBJ2-7|many
CASSPTRQGYEQYF
TGTGCCAGCTCACCGACTAGACAGGGCTACGAGCAGTACTTC
>TRBV7-2|NA|TRBJ2-7|few
CASSPGTELAYEQYF
TGTGCCAGCAGCCCAGGGACCGAGCTAGCTTACGAGCAGTACTTC
>TRBV7-2|NA|TRBJ1-5|medium-sized
CASSTDLNQPQHF
TGTGCCAGCAGCACCGATTTGAATCAGCCCCAGCATTTT
>TRBV20-1|TRBD2|TRBJ2-5|many
CSGEGRSETQYF
TGCAGCGGGGAGGGCAGGAGCGAGACCCAGTACTTC